This is a list of T cell receptor beta chains from one sample in a study of T-cell memory formation after mild COVID-19. TCRdb reprocessed the 5' RACE reads with MiXCR, giving one entry per CDR3 protein. This sample carries roughly 600,000 distinct CDR3 sequences, more than 15% of them seen once, and the ten largest clones take 12%. The material sequenced was PBMCs or a T cell subset sorted from them (not recorded which). All receptors come from an adult woman who had mild COVID-19 (a few samples of this study predate the infection). Cell type and time point are not known. Each CDR3 is given without its conserved first and last residue. Expanded clones are given a class, and other clones once, few, many or no size at all.

SAIPGVNEQF	TRBV20-1	10	few	TRBJ2-1
ASSLVESTEAF	TRBV12-3/TRBV12-4	11	-	TRBJ1-1
ASIIGTAGTDTQY	TRBV6-1	13	-	TRBJ2-3
ASSQLQGRGETQY	TRBV23-1	13	few	TRBJ2-5
ASSVGRTGPYEQY	TRBV9	13	few	TRBJ2-7
ASTSSGSQETQY	TRBV12-3/TRBV12-4	12	-	TRBJ2-5
ASSQVPGGPDTQY	TRBV4-1	13	-	TRBJ2-3
ASESGTVHAGAAF	TRBV30	13	few	TRBJ1-1
ASSLNLGTGEF	TRBV7-8	11	few	TRBJ2-1
ASSQKADRAET	TRBV7-9	11	-	TRBJ1-2
ASSYGQGAYNEQF	TRBV5-1	13	many	TRBJ2-1
ASSGTPTEAF	TRBV12-3/TRBV12-4	10	-	TRBJ1-1
ASSQAVGRWY	TRBV14	10	few	TRBJ2-3
ASSFRGKLANWGEQF	TRBV11-2	15	few	TRBJ2-1
ASSYSRPTDRGLPYEQY	TRBV6-6	17	-	TRBJ2-7
ASSLVAVTSEQY	TRBV7-8	12	-	TRBJ2-7
ASSPGLQNTDTQY	TRBV5-1	13	few	TRBJ2-3
ASSPNSGSGLSSNEQF	TRBV7-6	16	few	TRBJ2-1
ASSPGRPDTQY	TRBV18	11	-	TRBJ2-3
SAQARTNEKLF	TRBV20-1	11	-	TRBJ1-4
ASSSDRGLKPQH	TRBV12-3/TRBV12-4	12	-	TRBJ1-5
ATSARSGGVRETQY	TRBV15	14	-	TRBJ2-5
ASSEQGFADTEAF	TRBV2	13	few	TRBJ1-1
ASSVDSGVSGNTIY	TRBV9	14	-	TRBJ1-3
ASSVTRATDTQY	TRBV5-1	12	few	TRBJ2-3